These 22 T cell receptor beta chains originate from one sample sequenced in a study of T cells after yellow fever vaccination. In TCRdb, the 5' RACE reads were re-called with MiXCR into one record per CDR3 protein. This sample has about 220,000 distinct CDR3 sequences, with approximately 3.2% found just once. The input for sequencing was CD4+ T cells sorted from PBMCs, taken 10 days after the yellow fever booster vaccination. These receptors were obtained from a man between 18 and 29 years old who received the YFV17D yellow fever vaccine.

This clonotype was seen many times. The chain joins TRBV5-5 to TRBJ2-3; 8 positions match TRBD2. Germline trimming cut 4 bases from V and 5 bases from J; bases unmatched to any gene: 12. This CDR3 is 16 amino acids long. Germline-derived CDR1 and CDR2 are SGHKS and YYEKEE (reference sequence). The CDR3 nucleotides read TGTGCCAGCAGCCAAGCAGGTAGCGGGGAGGTAGATACGCAGTATTTT. Protein: CASSQAGSGEVDTQYF. Supplemented by reference TRBV5-5 and TRBJ2-3, the full variable domain reads DAGVTQSPTHLIKTRGQQVTLRCSPISGHKSVSWYQQVLGQGPQFIFQYYEKEERGRGNFPDRFSARQFPNYSSELNVNALLLGDSALYLCASSQAGSGEVDTQYFGPGTRLTVL.

This clonotype has a count of ten or more. The gene calls are TRBV20-1 and TRBJ2-7, with TRBD2 as a possible D gene (5 bases). Trimming removed 5 bases at V and 9 bases at J, with 17 bases between. The CDR3 totals 12 residues. Per the germline V gene, CDR1 is DFQATT and CDR2 is SNEGSKA (reference sequence). The CDR3 region has the DNA TGCAGTGCTGCACGGGGTGCCGTCTGGCAGTACGTC. This gives the protein CSAARGAVWQYV.

This sequence joins TRBV20-1 and TRBJ1-2, with 11 nucleotides matching TRBD1. The ends lost 7 bases at V and 8 bases at J; junction bases unmatched: 21. Germline CDR1 reads DFQATT; CDR2 reads SNEGSKA (reference sequence). CDR3 size: 17 residues. This CDR3 is CSGSEWWTGGYSGGYTF. DNA for the CDR3: TGCAGTGGCTCCGAGTGGTGGACAGGGGGCTATTCGGGCGGCTACACCTTC.

The chain is built from TRBV5-1 and TRBJ2-7; 7 bases fit TRBD1. V trimming: 2 bases; J trimming: 8 bases; junction bases outside the gene matches: 10. The CDR3 is made up of 14 amino acids. Germline CDR1 reads SGHRS; CDR2 reads YFSETQ. CDR3 region: CASSFGTDKTQQYF. Written as DNA, the CDR3 is TGCGCCAGCAGCTTCGGGACAGACAAAACCCAGCAGTACTTC.

The table lists this clonotype with many counts. The rearrangement links TRBV5-1 to TRBJ1-1; 7 nucleotides align to TRBD1. This CDR3 has 14 amino acids. V shed 3 bases and J 1 base; nucleotides not matched to a gene: 3. From germline, CDR1 is SGHRS and CDR2 YFSETQ. The CDR3 loop is CASSWGDRNTEAFF. CDR3 in DNA: TGCGCCAGCAGCTGGGGGGACAGGAACACTGAAGCTTTCTTT.

For this clonotype: Being one base from a much bigger clone, this may be a read error. V usage is TRBV3-1 and J usage is TRBJ2-3, with D unresolved. The CDR3 consists of 12 residues. Per germline, CDR1 LGHDT and CDR2 YNNKEL (reference sequence). V dropped 7 bases and J dropped 0 bases, with 5 bases sitting between them. CDR3: CASTSSTDTQYF. CDR3 DNA: TGTGCCAGCACCTCTAGCACAGATACGCAGTATTTT.

This clonotype was counted a few times. V gene TRBV11-2 combines with J gene TRBJ2-7; D remains unclear. Germline V lookup: CDR1 SGHAT, CDR2 FQNNGV. V was shortened by 0 bases and J by 4 bases, with 16 bases between the two germline ends. This CDR3 has 16 amino acids. CDR3 loop: CASSLDLAVIGYEQYV. In DNA form, the CDR3 reads TGTGCCAGCAGCTTAGATCTGGCAGTTATAGGATACGAGCAGTACGTC.

This clonotype was recorded many times. The chain has TRBV3-1 and TRBJ1-1; D is perhaps TRBD1 (5 bases). V was clipped by 1 base and J by 5 bases, with 8 bases between them. Germline V gene sequence: CDR1 LGHDT, CDR2 YNNKEL (reference sequence). The CDR3 loop spans 13 amino acids. This CDR3 is CASSQVKGTEAFF. Here the CDR3 DNA reads TGTGCCAGCAGCCAAGTGAAGGGGACTGAAGCTTTCTTT.

This clonotype was recorded many times. The chain joins TRBV7-8 to TRBJ1-2; TRBD1 matches at 10 bases. The CDR3 consists of 16 residues. Germline V CDR1 and CDR2: SGHVS, FQNEAQ. With V trimmed by 3 bases and J by 6 bases, 10 bases remained unmatched. CDR3 in amino acids: CASSFRRQGAVHGYTF. The CDR3 DNA reads as TGTGCCAGCAGCTTCCGGCGACAGGGGGCTGTGCATGGCTACACCTTC.

This clonotype was seen many times. The chain combines TRBV5-1 with TRBJ1-1; 8 bases agree with TRBD1. The J segment lost 0 bases and the V segment lost 2 bases, leaving 9 bases of the junction unmatched. CDR1 is SGHRS and CDR2 is YFSETQ in the germline V gene. The CDR3 has 17 residues. DNA for the CDR3: TGCGCCAGCAGCTTACGACAGGGGCGGATTTTGAACACTGAAGCTTTCTTT. This translates into CASSLRQGRILNTEAFF.

The gene calls are TRBV5-4 and TRBJ2-6, with D possibly being TRBD1 or TRBD2 (5 bases each). Germline V gene data show CDR1 as SGHNT and CDR2 as YYREEE (reference sequence). The CDR3 has 17 amino acids. V dropped 4 bases and J dropped 1 base, with 15 bases sitting between them. Written as DNA, the CDR3 is TGTGCCAGCAGCACAGGCCTAGAGGGGTCTGGGGCCAACGTCCTGACTTTC. Encoded protein: CASSTGLEGSGANVLTF.

This clonotype was detected many times. The chain employs TRBV7-2 and TRBJ1-4; D is undetermined. Germline CDR1 reads SGHTA; CDR2 reads FQGNSA. V was shortened by 5 bases and J by 7 bases, with 17 bases between the two germline ends. There are 15 residues in the CDR3. CDR3 in DNA: TGTGCCAGCAGCCCAATGCTGGGGAATAGTGAAAAACTGTTTTTT. Translated, it gives CASSPMLGNSEKLFF.

This clonotype showed up just a few times. The genes are TRBV27 and TRBJ1-1, with unresolved D. V lost 6 bases and J 1 base, leaving 15 bases between the germline ends. The length of the CDR3 is 15 residues. CDR1 MNHEY and CDR2 SMNVEV come from the germline V gene (reference sequence). The CDR3 loop is CASSVIGSRNTEAFF. DNA for the CDR3: TGTGCCAGCAGCGTTATAGGGTCCAGGAACACTGAAGCTTTCTTT.

At least ten counts were recorded for this clonotype. V usage is TRBV7-9 and J usage is TRBJ2-1; 9 positions match TRBD1. V lost 11 bases, J lost 7 bases, and 6 bases stayed unmatched. There are 12 residues in the CDR3. The V gene's germline CDR1 is SEHNR and CDR2 FQNEAQ (reference sequence). The CDR3 protein is CAPGTGSNEQFF. The CDR3 region has the DNA TGTGCCCCGGGGACAGGGTCGAATGAGCAGTTCTTC.

This clonotype appeared many times. DNA for the CDR3: TGTGCCAGCAGCTTATCTCGATACGAGCAGTACTTC. Its translation: CASSLSRYEQYF. The rearrangement links TRBV7-9 to TRBJ2-7; D is undetermined. Trimming stripped 2 bases from V and 4 bases from J, with 6 bases between. Germline lookup yields CDR1 SEHNR and CDR2 FQNEAQ (reference sequence). This CDR3 comprises 12 residues. Full variable domain (missing parts from reference TRBV7-9 and TRBJ2-7): DTGVSQNPRHKITKRGQNVTFRCDPISEHNRLYWYRQTLGQGPEFLTYFQNEAQLEKSRLLSDRFSAERPKGSFSTLEIQRTEQGDSAMYLCASSLSRYEQYFGPGTRLTVT.

This clonotype showed up many times. The J gene is TRBJ1-1, the V gene TRBV7-7; D gene unclear. The CDR3 has 13 amino acids. Germline CDR1 reads SSHAT; CDR2 reads FNYEAQ (reference sequence). Trimming cost V 3 bases and J 1 base, with 6 bases left between them. The DNA of the CDR3 is TGTGCCAGCAGCTTTGGGGAGAACACTGAAGCTTTCTTT. This sequence encodes CASSFGENTEAFF. Full variable domain (remainder filled in from reference TRBV7-7 and TRBJ1-1): GAGVSQSPRYKVTKRGQDVTLRCDPISSHATLYWYQQALGQGPEFLTYFNYEAQPDKSGLPSDRFSAERPEGSISTLTIQRTEQRDSAMYRCASSFGENTEAFFGQGTRLTVV.

There are many counts of this clonotype. This sequence joins TRBV5-1 and TRBJ2-3; the D is unclear. Germline V lookup: CDR1 SGHRS, CDR2 YFSETQ. The CDR3 is 15 amino acids. V lost 0 bases to trimming and J lost 2 bases, with 10 bases between them. Written as DNA, the CDR3 is TGCGCCAGCAGCTTGGCTCCAAAATCCACAGATACGCAGTATTTT. It encodes CASSLAPKSTDTQYF.

In its sample, this clonotype was seen many times. The gene calls are TRBV7-6 and TRBJ2-7, with unresolved D. This CDR3 has 13 amino acids. Between the trimmed V and J ends, which lost 3 bases and 1 base, there was a span of 7 bases. Germline CDR1 and CDR2: SGHVS and FNYEAQ. CDR3 sequence reads: CASSLDDSYEQYV. Written as DNA, the CDR3 is TGTGCCAGCAGCTTGGACGATTCCTACGAGCAGTACGTC.

This clonotype appeared many times. The chain couples TRBV4-3 to TRBJ2-3, with D maybe TRBD1 (5 bases). CDR3 length: 15 residues. CDR1 is LGHNA and CDR2 is YSLEER in the germline V gene. V gave up 0 bases and J gave up 0 bases, with 7 bases separating them. CDR3 nucleotides: TGCGCCAGCAGCCAAGAGGGGCGTAGCACAGATACGCAGTATTTT. Amino acids: CASSQEGRSTDTQYF.

Ten or more counts support this clonotype. The gene calls are TRBV11-2 and TRBJ1-1, with D tentatively TRBD1 (5 bases). CDR1 is SGHAT, CDR2 FQNNGV, per germline. The CDR3 has 12 amino acids. Trimming left V 6 bases short and J 8 bases short, with 13 bases between. The CDR3: CASSQPGLEAFF. DNA for the CDR3: TGTGCCAGCAGTCAACCGGGACTGGAAGCTTTCTTT.

This clonotype was recorded at least ten times. The V gene is TRBV6-5, the J gene TRBJ1-1; 8 nucleotides align to TRBD1. CDR3 size: 15 residues. V shed 6 bases, J shed 8 bases, and the junction held 14 bases outside the gene matches. CDR1 is MNHEY and CDR2 is SVGAGI in the germline V gene. CDR3 loop: CASRINYRTGREAFF. In nucleotides, the CDR3 is TGTGCCAGCAGGATAAACTACAGGACAGGGCGGGAAGCTTTCTTT.

This clonotype was seen a handful of times. The CDR3 DNA is TGTGCCAGCATGATTGCGGGCCAAGATACGCAGTATTTT. The encoded protein is CASMIAGQDTQYF. The rearrangement joins TRBV6-5 to TRBJ2-3, with D tentatively TRBD2 (5 bases). This CDR3 spans 13 amino acids. Looked up from germline, CDR1 is MNHEY and CDR2 is SVGAGI. The V and J ends lost 7 bases and 5 bases respectively, with 13 bases between them.